This passage covers 9 T cell receptor beta chains from one sample sequenced in a study of a mutant IDH1 vaccine in newly diagnosed glioma. Time point specified: week 11, during vaccination. Every vaccination contained 300 ug of the mutant IDH1 20-mer peptide and was paired with topical imiquimod. Antigens for these TCRs are unknown. Assay used: immunoSEQ multiplex PCR; TCRdb lists only in-frame clones, some missing. The sample records roughly 60,000 clones, approximately 80% being singletons. The material was PBMCs, obtained from a glioma patient whose treatment included an IDH1 peptide vaccine. The receptors originated from a man under 40 with glioma.

The chain employs TRBV7-8 and TRBJ1-5; TRBD1 is a possible D gene (6 bases). The CDR3 runs 14 residues. Trimming shortened V by 0 bases and J by 4 bases, and 7 bases separated the two germline ends. The germline V gene has CDR1 SGHVS and CDR2 FQNEAQ. As DNA, the CDR3 is TGTGCCAGCAGCTTAGCAGGGGGGAATCAGCCCCAGCATTTT. Amino acid sequence: CASSLAGGNQPQHF.

V gene TRBV2 combines with J gene TRBJ1-4; D perhaps matches TRBD1 (5 bases). The germline V gene has CDR1 SNHLY and CDR2 FYNNEI. The CDR3 contains 16 residues. V lost 3 bases and J 8 bases, leaving 19 bases between the germline ends. CDR3 nucleotide sequence: TGTGCCAGCAGTGATGGGCGCCCGGGGGTGGACGAAAAACTGTTTTTT. This gives the protein CASSDGRPGVDEKLFF. Full variable domain (remainder filled in from reference TRBV2 and TRBJ1-4): EPEVTQTPSHQVTQMGQEVILRCVPISNHLYFYWYRQILGQKVEFLVSFYNNEISEKSEIFDDQFSVERPDGSNFTLKIRSTKLEDSAMYFCASSDGRPGVDEKLFFGSGTQLSVL.

In its sample, this clone was seen a few times. The chain uses TRBV10-3 and TRBJ1-1; TRBD1 is a possible D gene (5 bases). The CDR3 totals 12 residues. CDR1 and CDR2 from the germline V gene are ENHRY and SYGVKD. V lost 4 bases and J 4 bases, leaving 7 bases between the germline ends. The DNA of the CDR3 is TGTGCCATCAGTGCAGGGCCCACTGAAGCTTTCTTT. This encodes CAISAGPTEAFF.

This chain uses TRBV4-2 with TRBJ2-2, with D unresolved. This CDR3 region has 14 residues. Germline assignment: CDR1 LGHNA and CDR2 YNFKEQ. The V end lost 1 base, the J end lost 2 bases, and 5 bases lay between the germline ends. CDR3 protein: CASSQVGNTGELFF. The CDR3, as DNA: TGTGCCAGCAGCCAAGTAGGTAACACCGGGGAGCTGTTTTTT.

This chain joins TRBV19 and TRBJ2-5, with a possible D match to TRBD1 (7 bases). CDR1 and CDR2 from the germline V gene are LNHDA and SQIVND (reference sequence). Trimming cost V 3 bases and J 5 bases, with 19 bases left between them. This CDR3 region has 16 residues. The CDR3: CASSMGGQQGRETQYF. CDR3 coding DNA: TGTGCCAGTAGTATGGGGGGACAGCAAGGGAGGGAGACCCAGTACTTC.

The chain couples TRBV4-1 to TRBJ1-3; 8 positions agree with TRBD1. With 1 base clipped from V and 2 bases from J, the junction kept 7 bases outside the gene matches. The CDR3 is 17 amino acids. Per the germline V gene, CDR1 is MGHRA and CDR2 is YSYEKL. The CDR3 is CASSQAQGASAGNTIYF. The CDR3 DNA is TGCGCCAGCAGCCAAGCGCAGGGGGCGTCTGCTGGAAACACCATATATTTT.

The gene calls are TRBV10-3 and TRBJ2-3; 9 bases map to TRBD2. The V and J ends lost 11 bases and 0 bases, in that order; junction bases with no gene match: 15. Germline-derived CDR1 and CDR2 are ENHRY and SYGVKD. The CDR3 runs to 17 residues. The CDR3 sequence is CAVQGGASGASTDTQYF. CDR3 nucleotides: TGTGCCGTCCAAGGAGGAGCTAGCGGGGCTAGCACAGATACGCAGTATTTT.

The V gene is TRBV6-5, the J gene TRBJ1-1; D gene ambiguous. Germline V gives CDR1 MNHEY, CDR2 SVGAGI. Between the trimmed V and J ends, which lost 5 bases and 3 bases, there was a span of 4 bases. The CDR3 length is 11 residues. The CDR3 DNA reads as TGTGCCAGCAGTACGTACACTGAAGCTTTCTTT. This encodes CASSTYTEAFF.

The rearrangement joins TRBV5-1 to TRBJ2-1; 7 bases map to TRBD2. After removal of 5 bases from V and 5 bases from J, the junction contained 4 bases not matched to a gene. The germline gives CDR1 SGHRS, CDR2 YFSETQ. The CDR3 sequence is 13 residues long. The CDR3 here is CASRPGTNNEQFF. CDR3 sequence (DNA): TGCGCCAGCAGACCCGGGACTAACAATGAGCAGTTCTTC.